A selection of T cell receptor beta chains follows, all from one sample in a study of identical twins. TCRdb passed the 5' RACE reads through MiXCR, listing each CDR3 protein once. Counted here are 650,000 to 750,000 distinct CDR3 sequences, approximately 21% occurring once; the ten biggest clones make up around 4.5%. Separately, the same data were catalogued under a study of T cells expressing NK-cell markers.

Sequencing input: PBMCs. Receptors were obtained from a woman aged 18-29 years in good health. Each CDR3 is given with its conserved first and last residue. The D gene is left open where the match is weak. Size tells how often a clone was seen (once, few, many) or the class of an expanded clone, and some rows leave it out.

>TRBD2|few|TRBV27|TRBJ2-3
CASTPGDSGVTDTQYF
TGTGCCAGCACCCCCGGTGATAGCGGGGTCACAGATACGCAGTATTTT
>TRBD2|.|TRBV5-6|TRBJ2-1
CASRQRGTYNEQFF
TGTGCCAGCAGGCAGCGGGGGACCTACAATGAGCAGTTCTTC
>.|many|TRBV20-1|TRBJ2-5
CSAEDVETQYF
TGCAGTGCTGAGGACGTAGAGACCCAGTACTTC
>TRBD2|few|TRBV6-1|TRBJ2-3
CASSSRGVDTQYF
TGTGCCAGCAGCTCGCGGGGGGTAGATACGCAGTATTTT
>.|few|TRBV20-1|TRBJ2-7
CSARGGPRESLRYEQYF
TGCAGTGCTAGAGGCGGGCCTAGAGAATCGTTACGCTACGAGCAGTACTTC
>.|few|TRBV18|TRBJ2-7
CASSPSWGVNEQYF
TGTGCCAGCTCACCGAGTTGGGGTGTCAACGAGCAGTACTTC
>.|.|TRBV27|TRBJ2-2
CASSFRGLGELFF
TGTGCCAGCAGTTTCAGGGGACTCGGGGAGCTGTTTTTT
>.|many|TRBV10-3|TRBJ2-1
CAISESRREQFF
TGTGCCATCAGTGAGTCGAGGCGGGAGCAGTTCTTC
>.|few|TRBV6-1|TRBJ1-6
CASSLEVGRRDSPLHF
TGTGCCAGCAGTCTGGAAGTCGGACGGCGGGATTCACCCCTCCACTTT
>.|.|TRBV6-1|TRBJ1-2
CATGYGRDNDYGYTF
TGTGCCACGGGCTACGGCCGGGACAACGACTATGGCTACACCTTC
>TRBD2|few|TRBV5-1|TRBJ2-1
CASSGTSGRIDEQFF
TGCGCCAGCAGCGGGACTAGCGGGAGGATCGATGAGCAGTTCTTC
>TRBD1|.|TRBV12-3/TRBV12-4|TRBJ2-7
CASSLGQGEYEQYF
TGTGCCAGCAGTTTGGGACAGGGTGAATACGAGCAGTACTTC
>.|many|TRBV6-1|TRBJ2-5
CASRASDNVRTQYF
TGTGCCAGCAGGGCTTCGGACAATGTTAGGACCCAGTACTTC
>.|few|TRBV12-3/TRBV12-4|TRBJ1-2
CASSNTRNYGYTF
TGTGCCAGCAGCAACACACGTAACTATGGCTACACCTTC
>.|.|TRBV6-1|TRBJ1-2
CASRPGDTRYGYTF
TGTGCCAGCAGACCGGGGGACACTCGATATGGCTACACCTTC
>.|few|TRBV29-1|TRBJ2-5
CSGGRSETQYF
TGCAGCGGGGGGCGGTCCGAGACCCAGTACTTC
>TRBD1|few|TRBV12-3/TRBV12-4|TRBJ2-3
CASSRHGQGTDTQYF
TGTGCCAGCAGCCGTCATGGACAGGGCACAGATACGCAGTATTTT
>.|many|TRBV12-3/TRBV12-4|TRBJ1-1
CASRMRTVRPEAFF
TGTGCCAGCAGGATGAGGACCGTACGACCTGAAGCTTTCTTT
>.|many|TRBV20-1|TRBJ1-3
CSATGFGRGNTIYF
TGCAGTGCTACAGGGTTCGGGAGGGGAAACACCATATATTTT
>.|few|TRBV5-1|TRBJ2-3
CASSSVTDTGTDTQYF
TGCGCCAGCAGCTCGGTTACGGACACGGGCACAGATACGCAGTATTTT
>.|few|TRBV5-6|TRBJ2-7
CASSFLSEEQYF
TGTGCCAGCAGCTTTCTGAGTGAGGAGCAGTACTTC
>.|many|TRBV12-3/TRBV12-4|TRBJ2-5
CASSLTRAAQYF
TGTGCCAGCAGTCTAACCCGGGCGGCCCAGTACTTC
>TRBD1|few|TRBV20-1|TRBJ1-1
CSARLTGVWSTEAFF
TGCAGTGCTAGACTTACAGGGGTTTGGAGCACTGAAGCTTTCTTT
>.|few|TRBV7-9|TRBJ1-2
CASVEEAIYGYTF
TGTGCCAGCGTTGAGGAGGCAATCTATGGCTACACCTTC